This TCR beta chain was recorded in a study of shared T cell receptors in the human thymus. Only in-frame clones appear in the TCRdb table, and some are missing; sequencing was by immunoSEQ multiplex PCR. The profile shows 600,000 to 900,000 clones, roughly 85% of them singletons. There are 16 residues in the CDR3. The V end lost 0 bases, the J end lost 3 bases, and 15 bases lay between the germline ends. CDR1 and CDR2 from the germline V gene are SGHDN and FVKESK. The sample also formed part of further work on human thymus T cells. This second study notes: Those donating were healthy Finnish infants in corrective surgery for congenital heart defects. Resections were taken during corrective heart surgery, and the thymus tissue came from these. Within thymic and blood repertoires, V and J gene usage appeared to be biased. There were highly overlapping thymic repertoires among unrelated individuals, as related research reported.

This TCR derives from a girl less than two years old with a congenital heart defect. The V and J genes are TRBV14 and TRBJ2-7; D may be TRBD1 (5 bases). The sequenced sample was thymocytes. The CDR3 DNA is TGTGCCAGCAGCCAAGATCGCCAGGGCCGCCACTACGAGCAGTACTTC. Its translation is CASSQDRQGRHYEQYF.